This T cell receptor (beta chain) was recovered during a study of blood T cell repertoires in COVID-19. Overall study: Donors in the United States, Italy and Spain gave samples during acute or convalescent COVID-19.

It was during active infection that Seattle patients were enrolled and then longitudinally followed. CDR3 length: 16 residues. The germline gives CDR1 MGHRA, CDR2 YSYEKL. V dropped 0 bases and J dropped 0 bases, with 9 bases sitting between them. Profiling relied on immunoSEQ multiplex PCR, and the TCRdb table lists in-frame clones only, not all of them. Counted here are around 100,000 clones, about nine tenths occurring once; the ten biggest clones make up about 4.8%. This TCR came from a man in his sixties with COVID-19, enrolled during active disease. The specimen sequenced was peripheral blood. The chain combines TRBV4-1 with TRBJ2-4; no reliable D call. CDR3 nucleotides: TGCGCCAGCAGCCAAGATCGGCGACTAGCCAAAAACATTCAGTACTTC. As protein: CASSQDRRLAKNIQYF.